The rows below give T cell receptor beta chains drawn from one sample of a study of cytomegalovirus exposure and HLA in healthy donors. The table came from immunoSEQ multiplex PCR; TCRdb's copy has only in-frame clones and leaves some out. The table records some 160,000 clones, 88% of them present only once. What was sequenced was PBMCs. The receptors were sampled from a man between 18 and 35 years old in good health and CMV-seronegative. Each CDR3 is given with its conserved first and last residue. A D gene is named only where the DNA matches it firmly. Not every row has a clone size; where given, it reads once, few, many or a size class.

TRBV27	-	TRBJ2-7	-	CASSRPGLKGYEQYF	TGTGCCAGCAGCCGTCCGGGACTCAAAGGCTACGAGCAGTACTTC
TRBV7-2	-	TRBJ2-5	TRBD2	CASSYLAGQETQYF	TGTGCCAGCAGCTACCTAGCGGGACAAGAGACCCAGTACTTC
TRBV19	-	TRBJ1-1	-	CASSIVPGTEAFF	TGTGCCAGTAGTATAGTCCCGGGCACTGAAGCTTTCTTT
TRBV30	-	TRBJ1-1	-	CAWSSTEAFF	TGTGCCTGGAGTTCTACTGAAGCTTTCTTT
TRBV4-1	once	TRBJ2-3	TRBD2	CASSQEAGGPGDTQYF	TGCGCCAGCAGCCAAGAAGCGGGGGGGCCGGGAGATACGCAGTATTTT
TRBV10-1	-	TRBJ1-1	-	CASKGAWNTEAFF	TGCGCCAGCAAAGGGGCTTGGAACACTGAAGCTTTCTTT
TRBV6-5	-	TRBJ2-7	TRBD1	CASSTRDSSYEQYF	TGTGCCAGCAGTACCCGGGACAGCTCCTACGAGCAGTACTTC
TRBV5-4	-	TRBJ1-6	-	CASSFGQSSYNSPLHF	TGTGCCAGCAGCTTCGGACAGAGCTCCTATAATTCACCCCTCCACTTT
TRBV9	-	TRBJ1-2	-	CASSPGQGGYGYTF	TGTGCCAGCAGCCCCGGTCAGGGTGGGTATGGCTACACCTTC
TRBV19	once	TRBJ2-1	TRBD1	CASSAKYRGRAYNEQFF	TGTGCCAGTAGTGCAAAATACAGGGGTCGCGCTTACAATGAGCAGTTCTTC
TRBV19	few	TRBJ2-7	TRBD1	CASSRGQAYEQYF	TGTGCCAGTAGTAGGGGACAGGCCTACGAGCAGTACTTC
TRBV11-1	-	TRBJ2-4	-	CASSRRGPRNIQYF	TGTGCCAGCAGCCGGCGGGGCCCGAGAAACATTCAGTACTTC
TRBV5-6	-	TRBJ1-6	-	CASSLADNSPLHF	TGTGCCAGCAGCTTGGCGGATAATTCACCCCTCCACTTT
TRBV25-1	-	TRBJ1-1	TRBD1	CASVGDRVTEAFF	TGTGCCAGCGTCGGGGACAGGGTCACTGAAGCTTTCTTT
TRBV7-9	-	TRBJ1-4	-	CASSVRLIGEKLFF	TGTGCCAGCAGCGTCCGACTAATAGGCGAAAAACTGTTTTTT
TRBV18	-	TRBJ2-3	-	CASSSLIRADTQYF	TGTGCCAGCTCGTCCCTGATACGCGCAGATACGCAGTATTTT
TRBV6-6	-	TRBJ1-3	-	CASSLMGLTGNTIYF	TGTGCCAGCAGCCTTATGGGACTTACCGGAAACACCATATATTTT
TRBV30	-	TRBJ1-4	-	CAWSEGGDEKLFF	TGTGCCTGGAGTGAAGGCGGTGATGAAAAACTGTTTTTT
TRBV10-2	-	TRBJ2-1	-	CASRQVNEQFF	TGCGCCAGCAGGCAGGTGAATGAGCAGTTCTTC
TRBV11-2	-	TRBJ2-6	-	CASSLDPAQRGSGANVLTF	TGTGCCAGCAGCTTAGATCCCGCTCAGCGAGGCTCTGGGGCCAACGTCCTGACTTTC
TRBV11-2	-	TRBJ1-2	-	CASRRDSNYGYTF	TGTGCCAGCAGACGCGACAGTAACTATGGCTACACCTTC
TRBV27	-	TRBJ2-2	TRBD1	CASSLSTGLYTGELFF	TGTGCCAGCAGTTTATCGACAGGGCTGTACACCGGGGAGCTGTTTTTT
TRBV28	-	TRBJ2-3	-	CASSRDLGSSDTQYF	TGTGCCAGCAGCCGGGACTTGGGGTCGTCAGATACGCAGTATTTT
TRBV19	once	TRBJ2-2	TRBD2	CASSTYGRLAGVAGELFF	TGTGCCAGTAGCACCTACGGGCGACTAGCGGGGGTTGCCGGGGAGCTGTTTTTT
TRBV27	-	TRBJ2-1	-	CASSSASDWNEQFF	TGTGCCAGCAGTTCGGCTAGTGACTGGAATGAGCAGTTCTTC
TRBV7-2	few	TRBJ1-4	-	CASSLTYLGEKLFF	TGTGCCAGCAGCCTGACATACTTGGGTGAAAAACTGTTTTTT
TRBV5-6	-	TRBJ1-5	TRBD1	CASSSRDRVANQPQHF	TGTGCCAGCAGCTCCCGGGACAGGGTGGCCAATCAGCCCCAGCATTTT
TRBV5-1	-	TRBJ1-6	TRBD1	CASSWDRGDNSPLHF	TGCGCCAGCAGCTGGGACAGGGGAGATAATTCACCCCTCCACTTT
TRBV5-4	-	TRBJ2-7	TRBD1	CASRVGQNHEQYF	TGTGCCAGCAGGGTGGGACAGAACCACGAGCAGTACTTC
TRBV30	few	TRBJ1-5	TRBD1	CAWSPGGGNQPQHF	TGTGCCTGGAGTCCAGGGGGAGGCAATCAGCCCCAGCATTTT
TRBV2	-	TRBJ2-3	TRBD2	CASRNLAGTDTQYF	TGTGCCAGCAGGAATCTAGCGGGCACAGATACGCAGTATTTT
TRBV5-1	-	TRBJ2-5	-	CASSLSGYQETQYF	TGCGCCAGCAGCTTGTCAGGGTACCAAGAGACCCAGTACTTC
TRBV11-2	once	TRBJ1-2	-	CASSLGLTSGYTF	TGTGCCAGCAGCTTAGGACTGACTAGTGGCTACACCTTC
TRBV5-1	-	TRBJ2-1	TRBD2	CASSLVLAGDNEQFF	TGCGCCAGCAGCCTGGTGCTAGCGGGAGACAATGAGCAGTTCTTC
TRBV5-5	-	TRBJ2-5	TRBD2	CASSLWPSGRGGQETQYF	TGTGCCAGCAGCTTGTGGCCTAGCGGGAGGGGGGGCCAAGAGACCCAGTACTTC
TRBV29-1	-	TRBJ2-3	-	CSVRRVSSDTQYF	TGCAGCGTTCGGAGGGTTTCATCAGATACGCAGTATTTT
TRBV4-3	-	TRBJ2-2	-	CASSPFKRFVLSGEELFF	TGCGCCAGCAGCCCTTTCAAGCGTTTTGTACTCTCCGGGGAGGAGCTGTTTTTT
TRBV4-1	-	TRBJ1-5	TRBD1	CASSQNTGTVRYSNQPQHF	TGCGCCAGCAGCCAAAATACAGGGACAGTGAGATATAGCAATCAGCCCCAGCATTTT
TRBV5-1	-	TRBJ2-5	TRBD1	CASSSITGTGKTTQYF	TGCGCCAGCAGTAGTATTACCGGGACAGGGAAAACGACCCAGTACTTC
TRBV5-1	-	TRBJ2-1	-	CASSLGQAGNEQFF	TGCGCCAGCAGCTTGGGACAGGCCGGCAATGAGCAGTTCTTC
TRBV25-1	few	TRBJ1-3	-	CASIALSGNTIYF	TGTGCCAGCATCGCGCTCTCTGGAAACACCATATATTTT
TRBV13	-	TRBJ2-5	-	CASSFLDSQQETQYF	TGTGCCAGCAGCTTCCTGGACAGCCAACAAGAGACCCAGTACTTC
TRBV7-2	once	TRBJ1-2	-	CASSLQGGYTF	TGTGCCAGCAGCTTACAGGGTGGCTACACCTTC
TRBV19	-	TRBJ2-1	-	CASSDLTGSGNEQFF	TGTGCCAGTAGTGATCTAACAGGGTCAGGTAATGAGCAGTTCTTC
TRBV28	-	TRBJ1-2	-	CASTDAGFNYGYTF	TGTGCCAGCACCGACGCAGGGTTTAACTATGGCTACACCTTC
TRBV4-3	-	TRBJ2-3	TRBD2	CASSQDDSGRAGDTQYF	TGCGCCAGCAGCCAAGATGATAGCGGGAGGGCCGGAGATACGCAGTATTTT
TRBV21-1	few	TRBJ2-2	-	CASSAAGVEEDTGELFF	TGTGCCAGCAGCGCTGCAGGGGTAGAGGAAGACACCGGGGAGCTGTTTTTT
TRBV27	-	TRBJ2-7	TRBD2	CGSGRAYEQYF	TGTGGCAGCGGGAGGGCCTACGAGCAGTACTTC
TRBV5-1	-	TRBJ2-7	-	CASSLVPGAYEQYF	TGCGCCAGCAGCTTGGTGCCAGGGGCATACGAGCAGTACTTC
TRBV5-1	-	TRBJ2-4	-	CASSNEVPQLAKNIQYF	TGCGCCAGCAGCAACGAGGTGCCGCAGCTAGCCAAAAACATTCAGTACTTC
TRBV5-1	-	TRBJ2-5	TRBD1	CASSLEDRRAETQYF	TGCGCCAGCAGCTTGGAGGACAGGCGAGCGGAGACCCAGTACTTC
TRBV10-3	-	TRBJ1-1	TRBD1	CAISAFSGGDTEAFF	TGTGCCATCAGTGCTTTTTCAGGGGGCGACACTGAAGCTTTCTTT
TRBV5-1	-	TRBJ1-5	-	CASSFPRTANQPQHF	TGCGCCAGCAGCTTTCCTAGGACAGCGAATCAGCCCCAGCATTTT
TRBV29-1	-	TRBJ2-7	-	CSVRQSNYYEQYF	TGCAGCGTAAGACAGTCTAACTACTACGAGCAGTACTTC
TRBV7-9	-	TRBJ2-7	TRBD2	CASSSGTSGVSYEQYF	TGTGCCAGCAGCTCTGGGACTAGCGGGGTTTCCTACGAGCAGTACTTC